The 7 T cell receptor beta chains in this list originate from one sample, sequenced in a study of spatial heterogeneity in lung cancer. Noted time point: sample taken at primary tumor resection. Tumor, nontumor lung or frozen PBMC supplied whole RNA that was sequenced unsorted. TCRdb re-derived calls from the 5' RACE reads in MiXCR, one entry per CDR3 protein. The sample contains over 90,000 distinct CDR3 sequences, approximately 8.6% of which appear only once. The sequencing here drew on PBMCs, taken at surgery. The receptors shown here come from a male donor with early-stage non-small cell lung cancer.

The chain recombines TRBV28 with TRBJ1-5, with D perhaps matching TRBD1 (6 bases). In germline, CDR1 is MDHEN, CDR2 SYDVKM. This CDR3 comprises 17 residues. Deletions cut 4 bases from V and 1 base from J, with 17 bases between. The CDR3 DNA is TGTGCCAGCAGTTCCGCCGGGACAAGGACGAGCAATCAGCCCCAGCATTTT. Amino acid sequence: CASSSAGTRTSNQPQHF.

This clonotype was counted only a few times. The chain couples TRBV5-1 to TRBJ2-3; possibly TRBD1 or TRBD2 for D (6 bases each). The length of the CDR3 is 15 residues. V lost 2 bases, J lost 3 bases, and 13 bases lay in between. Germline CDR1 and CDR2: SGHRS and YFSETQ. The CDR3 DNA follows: TGCGCCAGCAGCTTAATCGAAGGGGGGACAGATACGCAGTATTTT. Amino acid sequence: CASSLIEGGTDTQYF.

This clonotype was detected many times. The CDR3: CASSFNPGSYEQYF. CDR3 coding DNA: TGCGCCAGCAGCTTTAACCCAGGATCCTACGAGCAGTACTTC. The chain carries TRBV5-1 and TRBJ2-7; D is ambiguous. V was clipped by 2 bases and J by 1 base, with 10 bases between them. The CDR3 is 14 residues long. The germline gives CDR1 SGHRS, CDR2 YFSETQ.

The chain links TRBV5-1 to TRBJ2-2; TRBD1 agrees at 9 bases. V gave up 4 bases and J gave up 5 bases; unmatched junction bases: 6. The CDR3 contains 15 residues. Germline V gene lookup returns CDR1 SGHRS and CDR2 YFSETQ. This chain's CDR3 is CASSPTGGWTGELFF. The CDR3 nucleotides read TGCGCCAGCAGCCCTACAGGGGGCTGGACCGGGGAGCTGTTTTTT.

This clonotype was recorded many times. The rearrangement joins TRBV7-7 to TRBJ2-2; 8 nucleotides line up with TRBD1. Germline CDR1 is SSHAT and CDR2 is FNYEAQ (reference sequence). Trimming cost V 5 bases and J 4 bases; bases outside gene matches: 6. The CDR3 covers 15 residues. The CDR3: CASSPGQGATGELFF. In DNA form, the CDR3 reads TGTGCCAGCAGCCCCGGACAGGGTGCCACCGGGGAGCTGTTTTTT.

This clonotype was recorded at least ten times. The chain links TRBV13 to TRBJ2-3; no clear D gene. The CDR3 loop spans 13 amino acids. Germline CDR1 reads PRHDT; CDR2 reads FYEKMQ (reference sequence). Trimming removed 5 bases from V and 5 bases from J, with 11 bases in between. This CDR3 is CASSTPDGDTQYF. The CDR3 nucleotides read TGTGCCAGCAGCACCCCCGATGGAGATACGCAGTATTTT.

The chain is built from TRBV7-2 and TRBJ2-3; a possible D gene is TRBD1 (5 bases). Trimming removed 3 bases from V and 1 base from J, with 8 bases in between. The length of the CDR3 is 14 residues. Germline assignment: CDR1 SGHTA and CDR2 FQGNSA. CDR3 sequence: CASSFSRGTDTQYF. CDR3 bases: TGTGCCAGCAGCTTCAGCAGGGGCACAGATACGCAGTATTTT.